A single sample gave rise to the 11 T cell receptor beta chains below, sequenced in a study of vaccination effects on CD4 cells after COVID-19. Their antigen targets remain unknown. Sequencing was preceded by expansion of antigen-specific CD4+ T cells with viral peptide pools in the ViraFEST assay. With approximately 10 days of culture completed, CD4+ T cells were isolated. Either the BNT162b2 or mRNA-1273 vaccine was given to participants in two doses. The method was immunoSEQ multiplex PCR; TCRdb's version includes in-frame clones alone and lacks a portion of them. This sample carries 25,000 to 30,000 clones, roughly 70% of them seen once, and the ten largest clones take 9%. The sample was CD4+ T cells from PBMCs cultured with HCoV-NL63 spike peptides, taken after COVID-19 vaccination. These receptors originate from a human donor who received a COVID-19 vaccine.

The genes are TRBV7-9 and TRBJ2-3, with TRBD1 as a possible D gene (6 bases). V lost 5 bases and J lost 6, with 9 bases in between. The V gene's germline CDR1 is SEHNR and CDR2 FQNEAQ (reference sequence). The CDR3 has 12 residues. The CDR3 bases are TGTGCCAGCAGCATTGACAGGGATACGCAGTATTTT. This encodes CASSIDRDTQYF. Complete variable domain (other parts from reference TRBV7-9 and TRBJ2-3): DTGVSQNPRHKITKRGQNVTFRCDPISEHNRLYWYRQTLGQGPEFLTYFQNEAQLEKSRLLSDRFSAERPKGSFSTLEIQRTEQGDSAMYLCASSIDRDTQYFGPGTRLTVL.

CDR3 DNA sequence: TGTGCCAGCAGTGCCACCCCATGGACCCAGTACTTC. It codes for CASSATPWTQYF. The chain joins TRBV12-3 or TRBV12-4 to TRBJ2-5; no firm D call. The CDR3 is made up of 12 amino acids. V lost 5 bases and J 7 bases, leaving 11 bases between the germline ends.

V usage is TRBV3-1 (or the pseudogene TRBV3-2) and J usage is TRBJ2-3, with 10 bases lining up with TRBD1. CDR3 length: 16 amino acids. The V gene end was trimmed by 5 bases and the J gene end by 4 bases; junction bases not matched to a gene: 9. Germline V gives CDR1 LGHDT, CDR2 YNNKEL (reference sequence). CDR3 in DNA: TGTGCCAGCAGCTACTGGGACAGGGGAACGTCAGATACGCAGTATTTT. Translating gives CASSYWDRGTSDTQYF.

This clone showed up just a few times. The chain has TRBV10-3 and TRBJ1-2; 7 bases are a match to TRBD1. CDR3 size: 13 residues. V lost 10 bases, J lost 3 bases, and 8 bases stayed unmatched. The germline V gene has CDR1 ENHRY and CDR2 SYGVKD. The CDR3 is CATGGGGYYGYTF. Written as DNA, the CDR3 is TGTGCCACGGGAGGGGGCGGCTACTATGGCTACACCTTC.

This chain connects TRBV5-1 to TRBJ2-5; D remains unclear. With 0 bases removed from V and 5 bases from J, the gap between germline ends came to 11 bases. This CDR3 has 14 amino acids. CDR1 is SGHRS, CDR2 YFSETQ, per germline. CDR3 sequence reads: CASSLGPLGETQYF. The CDR3, as DNA: TGCGCCAGCAGCTTGGGACCTCTTGGGGAGACCCAGTACTTC.

This sequence joins TRBV4-1 and TRBJ2-5; 8 positions agree with TRBD1. This CDR3 spans 14 amino acids. The germline gives CDR1 MGHRA, CDR2 YSYEKL. V trimming: 2 bases; J trimming: 5 bases; junction bases outside the gene matches: 4. Here the CDR3 DNA reads TGCGCCAGCAGCCAATACAGGGGGATGGAGACCCAGTACTTC. Protein: CASSQYRGMETQYF.

The chain employs TRBV3-1 (or the pseudogene TRBV3-2) and TRBJ1-1; D is undetermined. V was pared by 7 bases and J by 1 base, with 13 bases between. The CDR3 extends over 14 amino acids. Looked up from germline, CDR1 is LGHDT and CDR2 is YNNKEL (reference sequence). CDR3 bases: TGTGCCAGCACTTTCCAAGGCCGGAACACTGAAGCTTTCTTT. Its translation: CASTFQGRNTEAFF.

This clone was detected a few times. The rearrangement uses TRBV4-2 and TRBJ1-3; maybe TRBD1 (6 bases). This CDR3 has 14 amino acids. V dropped 7 bases and J dropped 8 bases, with 18 bases sitting between them. Germline CDR1 is LGHNA and CDR2 is YNFKEQ. The CDR3 spells CASTTGGREDTIYF. CDR3 nucleotide sequence: TGTGCCAGCACCACCGGGGGCAGGGAGGACACCATATATTTT.

The gene calls are TRBV12-5 and TRBJ2-5, with TRBD2 matching 11 bases. This CDR3 has 19 amino acids. CDR1 is LGHNT and CDR2 is FRNRAP in the germline V gene. With 7 bases clipped from V and 2 bases from J, the junction kept 18 bases outside the gene matches. CDR3 region: CASAPPPGLAALRQETQYF. The CDR3 DNA sequence: TGTGCTAGTGCCCCGCCCCCGGGACTAGCGGCCCTGAGACAAGAGACCCAGTACTTC.

This clone was seen a handful of times. This rearrangement joins TRBV2 to TRBJ2-5; 8 nucleotides align to TRBD2. There are 15 residues in the CDR3. The V gene's germline CDR1 is SNHLY and CDR2 FYNNEI. The V segment lost 1 base and the J segment 5 bases; nucleotides outside the gene matches: 6. The CDR3 loop reads CASSEEAGVGETQYF. The CDR3 DNA sequence: TGTGCCAGCAGTGAAGAAGCGGGAGTTGGGGAGACCCAGTACTTC.

The gene calls are TRBV5-5 and TRBJ1-2; D gene ambiguous. Trimming cost V 0 bases and J 8 bases, with 11 bases left between them. The germline gives CDR1 SGHKS, CDR2 YYEKEE (reference sequence). The CDR3 totals 13 residues. For the CDR3, the DNA is TGTGCCAGCAGCTTGGCCAATTTCGGGGGCTACACCTTC. It codes for CASSLANFGGYTF.